This TCR beta chain was captured in a study of T cell responses to AZD1222 COVID-19 vaccine. Germline V gives CDR1 LGHDT, CDR2 YNNKEL (reference sequence). V lost 5 bases and J lost 5; bases outside the gene matches: 2. This CDR3 spans 13 amino acids. Sequencing used immunoSEQ multiplex PCR; TCRdb keeps in-frame clones, though not all of them. The sample lists about 93,000 clones; around 89% were seen once. This chain joins TRBV3-1 (or the pseudogene TRBV3-2) and TRBJ2-2, with 7 bases fitting TRBD1. This TCR was recovered from an adult who received the AZD1222 COVID-19 vaccine. The source material was peripheral blood, sampled 28 days after the second AZD1222 dose. The DNA of the CDR3 is TGTGCCAGCAGCTTACAGGGGACCGGGGAGCTGTTTTTT. This codes for CASSLQGTGELFF.